This T cell receptor beta chain derives from a study of CD4 T cells in relation to SARS-CoV-2 and coronaviruses. About this clone: The target antigen is unknown.

Produced via immunoSEQ multiplex PCR; TCRdb's table is partial and in-frame only. The sample gives around 20,000 clones, approximately 75% of which show up once; around 28% is in the top ten. Before the COVID-19 pandemic, during about 2010-2019, CD4+ T cells were taken from unexposed donors. The cells were cultured for approximately 10 days before CD4+ T cells were isolated. CDR3 size: 14 residues. With V trimmed by 6 bases and J by 4 bases, 1 base remained unmatched. Germline V gene lookup returns CDR1 SNHLY and CDR2 FYNNEI. Sequenced sample: CD4+ T cells from PBMCs, cultured in vitro. This TCR was sampled from a human donor in good health. The J gene is TRBJ1-4, the V gene TRBV2; 11 nucleotides align to TRBD1. The CDR3 loop reads CASRGTGGNEKLFF. The CDR3 region has the DNA TGTGCCAGCAGGGGGACAGGGGGTAATGAAAAACTGTTTTTT.